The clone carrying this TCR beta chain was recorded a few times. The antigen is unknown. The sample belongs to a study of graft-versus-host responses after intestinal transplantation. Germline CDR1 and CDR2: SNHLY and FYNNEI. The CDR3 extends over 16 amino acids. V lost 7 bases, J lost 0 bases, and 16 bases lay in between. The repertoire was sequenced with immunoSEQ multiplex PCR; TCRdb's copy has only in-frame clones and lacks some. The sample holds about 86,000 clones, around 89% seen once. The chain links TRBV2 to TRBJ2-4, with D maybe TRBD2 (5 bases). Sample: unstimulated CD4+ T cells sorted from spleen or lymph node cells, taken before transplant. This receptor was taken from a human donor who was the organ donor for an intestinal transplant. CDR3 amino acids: CASIPGILLAKNIQYF. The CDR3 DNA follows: TGTGCCAGCATCCCCGGGATCCTTCTAGCCAAAAACATTCAGTACTTC.